Presented here are 23 T cell receptor beta chains from one specimen sequenced in a study of T cells in women clearing cervical HPV infection. Data came from immunoSEQ multiplex PCR; TCRdb stores just in-frame clones and leaves some out. The sample shows some 39,000 clones, and approximately 5.5% sits with its ten largest clones. Sequenced input: blood buffy coat. Receptors were obtained from a woman between 18 and 69 years old with a cervical HPV16 infection that either progressed to CIN3+ or cleared (not recorded which).

Concerning this clone itself: The read gets to within 3 residues of the CDR3 end, and the germline J gene fills in the rest. J is TRBJ1-2 and V is TRBV19, with D maybe TRBD1 (6 bases). This CDR3 region has 16 residues. Per germline, CDR1 LNHDA and CDR2 SQIVND (reference sequence). CDR3: CASSISTGRSYNDYTF. The covered CDR3 bases are TGTGCCAGTAGTATATCAACAGGGAGGTCCTACAATGAC. Using reference TRBV19 and TRBJ1-2 for the parts outside the CDR3, the full variable domain is DGGITQSPKYLFRKEGQNVTLSCEQNLNHDAMYWYRQDPGQGLRLIYYSQIVNDFQKGDIAEGYSVSREKKESFPLTVTSAQKNPTAFYLCASSISTGRSYNDYTFGSGTRLTVV.

As to this clone: The sequenced fragment ends 3 residues before the CDR3 boundary, so the rest is inferred from the germline J gene. The J gene is TRBJ2-7, the V gene TRBV2; D unclear. Germline assignment: CDR1 SNHLY and CDR2 FYNNEI. V lost 5 bases and J lost 0, with 11 bases in between. This CDR3 is built from 14 residues. CDR3 DNA (partial): TGTGCCAGCAGTAGGGCCGCAAGCTCCTACGAG. It translates to CASSRAASSYE. The complete CDR3 protein is CASSRAASSYEQYF.

A remark on this clone: The read gets to within 3 residues of the CDR3 end, and the germline J gene fills in the rest. The chain has TRBV7-2 and TRBJ1-1; possible D gene TRBD1, 6 bases. This CDR3 has 14 amino acids. The ends were cut back, 1 base at V and 4 bases at J, with 10 bases in the middle. Germline V gene lookup returns CDR1 SGHTA and CDR2 FQGNSA. The CDR3 loop is CASSLEQGGTEAFF. Partial CDR3 DNA: TGTGCCAGCAGCTTAGAACAGGGTGGCACTGAA.

About this clone: The CDR3 end lies 3 residues beyond the end of the read and is filled in from the germline J gene. The J gene is TRBJ1-1, the V gene TRBV7-9; D is uncertain. The V gene's germline CDR1 is SEHNR and CDR2 FQNEAQ (reference sequence). The CDR3 has 12 amino acids. The CDR3 loop reads CASSLGIGEAFF. The DNA read from the CDR3 is TGTGCCAGCAGCTTAGGAATCGGGGAA.

Concerning this clone: The CDR3 end lies 3 residues beyond the end of the read and is filled in from the germline J gene. V usage is TRBV2 and J usage is TRBJ1-1; weak D call: TRBD1 (5 bases). Trimming removed 6 bases at V and 2 bases at J, with 13 bases between. Germline-derived CDR1 and CDR2 are SNHLY and FYNNEI. This CDR3 region has 14 residues. CDR3 loop: CASSPLGLNTEAFF. CDR3 bases read: TGTGCCAGCAGCCCCTTGGGACTAAACACTGAA.

Concerning this clone: The read stops 3 residues short of the end of the CDR3; the missing end is completed from the germline J gene. The gene calls are TRBV18 and TRBJ2-1, with D unclear. Germline V gene sequence: CDR1 KGHSH, CDR2 LQKENI. Trimming removed 0 bases at V and 3 bases at J, with 12 bases between. This CDR3 region has 16 residues. The CDR3 DNA, read in part, is TGTGCCAGCTCACCACCGAGCGTCGAGATCTACAATGAG. As protein: CASSPPSVEIYNE. The whole CDR3 sequence is CASSPPSVEIYNEQFF.

This clone is labeled medium-sized (0.01 to 0.1%) based on frequency. The read finishes 3 residues shy of the CDR3 end, and the germline J gene is used to complete it. The gene calls are TRBV29-1 and TRBJ2-2; 7 nucleotides line up with TRBD1. This CDR3 is 13 amino acids long. V dropped 4 bases and J dropped 3; count of bases not matched to a gene: 2. Germline V lookup: CDR1 SQVTM, CDR2 ANQGSEA. The covered CDR3 bases are TGCAGCGTTGTCGGACAGGACACCGGGGAG. It yields the protein CSVVGQDTGE. The CDR3 in its entirety is CSVVGQDTGELFF.

A word on this clone: The missing CDR3 end, 3 residues past where the read stops, is filled in from the germline J gene. The genes are TRBV9 and TRBJ2-5, with 7 bases that match TRBD2. Germline V gives CDR1 SGDLS, CDR2 YYNGEE. The V segment lost 3 bases and the J segment 5 bases; nucleotides outside the gene matches: 4. The CDR3 consists of 13 residues. CDR3 protein: CASSGGLRETQYF. Incomplete CDR3 DNA: TGTGCCAGCAGCGGGGGACTACGTGAGACC.

As for this clone: The read ends 3 residues shy of where the CDR3 ends; the end is completed using the germline J gene. This chain joins TRBV29-1 and TRBJ2-2, with D perhaps matching TRBD1 (5 bases). This CDR3 has 13 residues. V lost 7 bases to trimming and J lost 3 bases, with 12 bases between them. Germline CDR1 is SQVTM and CDR2 is ANQGSEA. The covered CDR3 bases are TGCAGCGCCAGAATCAGGGACACCGGGGAG. Amino acid sequence: CSARIRDTGE. The CDR3 as a whole reads CSARIRDTGELFF.

Comment on this clone: The read ends 3 residues before the CDR3 terminus; that terminus is restored from the germline J gene. The chain recombines TRBV19 with TRBJ2-1; TRBD2 matches at 9 bases. Trimming cost V 3 bases and J 4 bases; bases outside gene matches: 7. Per germline, CDR1 LNHDA and CDR2 SQIVND (reference sequence). This CDR3 has 16 residues. The chain's CDR3 is CASSILAGGRYNEQFF. The sequenced part of the CDR3 DNA is TGTGCCAGTAGTATCCTGGCGGGAGGGCGTTACAATGAG.

About this clone: The CDR3 end falls 3 residues outside the read, so it is completed with the germline J gene. The chain is built from TRBV7-2 and TRBJ2-7; D ambiguous. The germline gives CDR1 SGHTA, CDR2 FQGNSA. V lost 7 bases, J lost 0 bases, and 7 bases lay in between. There are 12 residues in the CDR3. CDR3 protein: CASTPSSYEQYF. Partial CDR3 DNA: TGTGCCAGCACCCCCAGCTCCTACGAG.

As to this clone: The read falls 3 residues short of the CDR3 end, and the missing part is taken from the germline J gene. This chain connects TRBV5-1 to TRBJ2-7; a possible D gene is TRBD2 (6 bases). V was shortened by 4 bases and J by 2 bases, with 13 bases between the two germline ends. The germline CDR1 and CDR2 sequences are SGHRS and YFSETQ. This CDR3 contains 14 residues. This CDR3 is CASSGGSAPYEQYF. The CDR3 DNA, read in part, is TGCGCCAGCAGCGGGGGGTCCGCTCCCTACGAG. Supplemented by reference TRBV5-1 and TRBJ2-7, the full variable domain reads KAGVTQTPRYLIKTRGQQVTLSCSPISGHRSVSWYQQTPGQGLQFLFEYFSETQRNKGNFPGRFSGRQFSNSRSEMNVSTLELGDSALYLCASSGGSAPYEQYFGPGTRLTVT.

Points on this clone: With the read ending 3 residues before the CDR3 end, the germline J gene is used to fill in that end. This chain connects TRBV30 to TRBJ1-1; D call uncertain. The germline V gene has CDR1 GTSNPN and CDR2 SVGIG (reference sequence). This CDR3 has 13 amino acids. With 5 bases removed from V and 4 bases from J, the gap between germline ends came to 14 bases. CDR3 residues: CAWDSRSGTEAFF. CDR3 DNA, as far as it was read: TGTGCCTGGGATAGCAGATCCGGCACTGAA.

As to this clone: Coverage ceases 3 residues before the CDR3 finishes, and the germline J gene fills in the end. The J gene is TRBJ1-6, the V gene TRBV19, with TRBD1 as a possible D gene (6 bases). CDR1 is LNHDA, CDR2 SQIVND, per germline (reference sequence). Between the trimmed V and J ends, which lost 10 bases and 10 bases, there was a span of 14 bases. The length of the CDR3 is 12 residues. CDR3 sequence reads: CATGQRLSPLHF. The DNA read from the CDR3 is TGTGCCACCGGACAGAGGTTATCACCC.

In regard to this clone: The sequence runs out 3 residues before the end of the CDR3; the remainder is reconstructed from the germline J gene. J is TRBJ2-2 and V is TRBV7-3; D remains ambiguous. The germline V and J ends were trimmed by 5 bases and 3 bases, with 7 bases remaining between them. The length of the CDR3 is 13 residues. Germline CDR1 and CDR2: SGHTA and FQGTGA. The covered CDR3 bases are TGTGCCAGCAGCCCCGGGTACACCGGGGAG. Translation gives CASSPGYTGE. In full, the CDR3 reads CASSPGYTGELFF.

As regards this clone: The read terminates 3 residues before the CDR3 end, so the remaining end is supplied by the germline J gene. V is TRBV7-2 and J is TRBJ1-2; D is undetermined. The CDR3 totals 13 residues. The V gene's germline CDR1 is SGHTA and CDR2 FQGNSA. CDR3 DNA (partial): TGTGCCAGCAGCTCGCGCGGAGGCAACGAC. Translating gives CASSSRGGND. The full-length CDR3 reads as CASSSRGGNDYTF.

Details on this clone: With the read ending 3 residues before the CDR3 end, the germline J gene is used to fill in that end. This chain links TRBV20-1 with TRBJ1-6; possibly TRBD1 for D (5 bases). Germline values: CDR1 DFQATT, CDR2 SNEGSKA (reference sequence). V was cut by 7 bases and J by 9 bases, with 19 bases left in between. The CDR3 is 14 residues long. The DNA read from the CDR3 is TGCAGTGATAACCCCGGGGGAGTCAGTTCACCC. The encoded protein is CSDNPGGVSSP. The entire CDR3 is CSDNPGGVSSPLHF.

About this clone: The read terminates 3 residues ahead of where the CDR3 ends, so the germline J gene completes it. This chain links TRBV7-9 with TRBJ2-7, with no clear D. In germline, CDR1 is SEHNR, CDR2 FQNEAQ (reference sequence). The CDR3 spans 13 residues. V was trimmed by 1 base and J by 3 bases, leaving 7 bases between them. CDR3: CASSLVGYYEQYF. The covered CDR3 bases are TGTGCCAGCAGCTTAGTGGGCTACTACGAG.

To note about this clone: The CDR3 goes on 3 residues after the read ends, and that part is filled in from the germline J gene. The chain combines TRBV6-2 or TRBV6-3 with TRBJ2-1; 9 positions match TRBD2. This CDR3 comprises 17 residues. The J segment lost 4 bases and the V segment lost 10 bases, leaving 17 bases of the junction unmatched. Germline V lookup: CDR1 MNHEY, CDR2 SVGEGT. Incomplete CDR3 DNA: TGTGCCACCCGGGGGGTAGCGGGAGCCACTTTTTACAATGAG. Translated: CATRGVAGATFYNE. The full CDR3 is CATRGVAGATFYNEQFF.

Comment on this clone: The read finishes 3 residues shy of the CDR3 end, and the germline J gene is used to complete it. The V call is TRBV2, the J call TRBJ2-7, with 8 bases matching TRBD1. This CDR3 has 14 residues. Unmatched junction bases numbered 4, after V lost 1 base and J lost 5 bases. Per the germline V gene, CDR1 is SNHLY and CDR2 is FYNNEI. The CDR3 bases that were read are TGTGCCAGCAGTGAAGTAGGACAGGGCCACGAG. Translation gives CASSEVGQGHE. The whole CDR3 reads CASSEVGQGHEQYF.

With respect to this clone: The read falls 3 residues short of the CDR3 end, and the missing part is taken from the germline J gene. This chain connects TRBV11-2 to TRBJ2-5; possible D gene TRBD2, 5 bases. The CDR3 totals 15 residues. V was clipped by 1 base and J by 4 bases, with 13 bases between them. Germline values: CDR1 SGHAT, CDR2 FQNNGV. CDR3 residues: CASSLVFGGSETQYF. The CDR3 bases that were read are TGTGCCAGCAGCTTAGTTTTTGGCGGGTCAGAGACC. The complete variable domain, with remaining parts taken from reference TRBV11-2 and TRBJ2-5, reads EAGVAQSPRYKIIEKRQSVAFWCNPISGHATLYWYQQILGQGPKLLIQFQNNGVVDDSQLPKDRFSAERLKGVDSTLKIQPAKLEDSAVYLCASSLVFGGSETQYFGPGTRLLVL.

Note on this clone: The read ends 3 residues early relative to the CDR3; the germline J gene fills the gap. The rearrangement links TRBV12-3 or TRBV12-4 to TRBJ2-1; 8 bases agree with TRBD2. J gave up 6 bases and V 3 bases, and 4 bases lay outside the gene matches. The CDR3 runs 14 residues. The sequenced CDR3 bases are TGTGCCAGCAGTTTTTCCGGGGGGGGCAATGAG. Translation: CASSFSGGGNE. The full CDR3 protein reads CASSFSGGGNEQFF.

To note about this clone: The CDR3 end lies 3 residues beyond the end of the read and is filled in from the germline J gene. The genes are TRBV9 and TRBJ2-1, with TRBD2 identical over 7 bases. This CDR3 is built from 16 residues. Trimming removed 0 bases from V and 5 bases from J; junction bases left unmatched: 8. In germline, CDR1 is SGDLS, CDR2 YYNGEE. This CDR3 is CASSVGASGKNNEQFF. The DNA read from the CDR3 is TGTGCCAGCAGCGTAGGAGCTAGCGGTAAAAACAATGAG.